This T cell receptor (beta chain) comes out of a study of T-cell reconstitution after alpha-beta-depleted transplantation in children. Unique molecular identifiers were built into the TCRbeta library. TCRdb reprocessed the PCR reads with MiXCR, giving one entry per CDR3 protein. The table records about 690,000 distinct CDR3 sequences, roughly 17% of them present only once. Source: PBMCs from the stem cell graft donor, taken from the stem cell graft. This receptor was obtained from a human donor who donated a stem cell graft to a child with acute myeloid leukemia.

For the CDR3, the DNA is TGTGCCAGCAGCCGGAACCCGGCCTACGAGCAGTACTTC. Protein product: CASSRNPAYEQYF. The chain has TRBV7-2 and TRBJ2-7; no reliable D call. The CDR3 covers 13 residues. V lost 5 bases, J lost 2 bases, and 10 bases lay in between. Per germline, CDR1 SGHTA and CDR2 FQGNSA.